Below, 7 T cell receptor beta chains from the same sample are listed, as sequenced in a study of blood T cells in healthy people across ages. A second PCR, run for about 7 to 11 cycles, used a sample-barcoded 5' primer plus a J-beta primer mix. TCRdb redid the calling of the 5' RACE reads with MiXCR, one entry per CDR3 protein. The profile shows approximately 1.5 million distinct CDR3 sequences, about 45% of them singletons. The sample taken for sequencing was blood. All receptors derive from a woman younger than 30 in good health.

In nucleotides, the CDR3 is TGTGCCAGCAGAAGGGGTGTACACGGGGCCCAGCATTTT. This gives the protein CASRRGVHGAQHF. The chain recombines TRBV6-5 with TRBJ1-5, with D perhaps TRBD1 (5 bases). The CDR3 contains 13 residues. Between the trimmed V and J ends, which lost 6 bases and 11 bases, there was a span of 17 bases. Germline CDR1 and CDR2: MNHEY and SVGAGI.

This clonotype was observed a few times. V usage is TRBV18 and J usage is TRBJ1-2; 7 positions agree with TRBD1. The germline gives CDR1 KGHSH, CDR2 LQKENI. V was pared by 2 bases and J by 8 bases, with 2 bases of the junction left unmatched. The CDR3 covers 12 residues. The CDR3 coding sequence is TGTGCCAGCTCACCAACAGGGGAAGGCTACACCTTC. It yields the protein CASSPTGEGYTF.

About this clonotype itself: A clone one base away is much larger, so this may be a read error. The gene calls are TRBV12-3 or TRBV12-4 and TRBJ2-5; D may be TRBD1 (6 bases). There are 14 residues in the CDR3. Trimming cost V 6 bases and J 4 bases, with 15 bases left between them. The DNA for the CDR3 is TGTGCCAGCAGCTCCGGACAGATGGGAGAGACCCAGTACTTC. Translating gives CASSSGQMGETQYF.

As for this clonotype: The junction does not match germline at one end; this may be a read error. This chain uses TRBV27 with TRBJ2-1, with a weak D call TRBD2 (6 bases). This CDR3 has 13 residues. CDR1 is MNHEY, CDR2 SMNVEV, per germline (reference sequence). The CDR3 DNA follows: TGTGCCAACAGTTTATCTAGCGCCAATGAGCAGTTCTTC. Residues: CANSLSSANEQFF.

The V call is TRBV20-1, the J call TRBJ1-5, with 7 bases that match TRBD1. The CDR3 is 15 residues long. V trimming: 0 bases; J trimming: 5 bases; junction bases outside the gene matches: 7. CDR1 and CDR2 from the germline V gene are DFQATT and SNEGSKA (reference sequence). CDR3 sequence reads: CSARDPGQGDQPQHF. The CDR3 bases are TGCAGTGCTAGAGATCCGGGGCAGGGGGATCAGCCCCAGCATTTT.

V usage is TRBV4-3 and J usage is TRBJ2-6; TRBD1 might be the D (6 bases). Trimming left V 0 bases short and J 0 bases short, with 12 bases between. The V gene's germline CDR1 is LGHNA and CDR2 YSLEER. This CDR3 comprises 18 residues. For the CDR3, the DNA is TGCGCCAGCAGCCAAGATCCGAGAGGGGGCTCTGGGGCCAACGTCCTGACTTTC. This gives the protein CASSQDPRGGSGANVLTF.

J is TRBJ2-1 and V is TRBV6-6; D tentatively reads TRBD1 or TRBD2 (5 bases each). The germline V gene has CDR1 MNHNY and CDR2 SVGAGI (reference sequence). Trimming pared 0 bases from V and 15 bases from J, leaving 21 bases between. This CDR3 is built from 15 residues. This CDR3 reads CASSYSTASFQLGFF. The CDR3 coding sequence is TGTGCCAGCAGTTACTCGACAGCTAGCTTCCAATTAGGGTTCTTC.